The source of this T cell receptor beta chain is a study of human T cells and chemical hapten exposure. Study-level findings and limits: Expanded TCRs clustered into significantly more large CDR3 similarity groups than controls, the analysis revealed. Sensitization with DPC brought no change to TCRs above 1 in 1000 in frequency.

Germline CDR1 and CDR2: SGHTA and FQGNSA. After removal of 6 bases from V and 5 bases from J, the junction contained 11 bases not matched to a gene. The CDR3 spans 15 residues. This sample's time point: pre-sensitization, week 0. Treatment noted: therapeutic diphenylcyclopropenone sensitization with weekly scalp DPC. Concerning this clonotype itself: The target antigen is unknown.

TCRdb passed the RACE reads through MiXCR, listing each CDR3 protein once. This table has around 100,000 distinct CDR3 sequences, approximately 11% appearing once. This sample comprised whole blood, obtained in connection with sensitization to the hapten diphenylcyclopropenone (DPC). This TCR derives from a woman aged 55-75 years with alopecia areata. Some clones in this sample may be carry-over from other donors' samples. V is TRBV7-2 and J is TRBJ1-1; 8 positions agree with TRBD1. CDR3 coding DNA: TGTGCCAGCAGTCGACAGGGGAGGTTAGGAACTGAAGCTTTCTTT. Its protein product is CASSRQGRLGTEAFF.